This TCR beta chain originates from a study of shared clonotypes between healthy human individuals. Germline V gene lookup returns CDR1 SGHVS and CDR2 FQNEAQ. Trimming cost V 0 bases and J 0 bases, with 9 bases left between them. This CDR3 contains 15 residues. Points on this clone: Antigen specificity is unknown.

Data came from immunoSEQ multiplex PCR; TCRdb stores just in-frame clones and leaves some out. The sample has approximately 2.3 million clones; approximately 93% are singletons. Overall study findings and caveats: Larger estimated richness was generally seen in naive subsets than in memory subsets.

The rearrangement links TRBV7-8 to TRBJ2-7; TRBD2 is a possible D gene (6 bases). This receptor was obtained from a man aged 18 to 30 in good health. Some clones in this sample may be carry-over from other donors' samples. Sequenced sample: naive CD4+ T cells from PBMCs. Subset in this sample: CD45RA+ positively selected. This chain's CDR3 is CASSLALAISYEQYF. As DNA, the CDR3 is TGTGCCAGCAGCTTAGCGCTAGCGATCTCCTACGAGCAGTACTTC.